A selection of T cell receptor beta chains follows, all from one sample in a study of regulatory T cells in long-lasting Graves disease. One entry per CDR3 protein results from TCRdb running MiXCR on the multiplex PCR reads. This table holds 500,000 to 700,000 distinct CDR3 sequences, 30% found once. Sequences were derived from peripheral blood mononuclear cells (PBMCs), sampled when the disease was refractory, from a patient treated with antithyroid drugs. Receptors originate from a female donor with Graves disease. The CDR3 runs from the conserved cysteine through the conserved F or W. The D gene is left open where the match is weak. Clone size appears in some rows only: once, few, many, or a class for an expanded clone.

TRBD1	TRBV7-9	many	TRBJ1-1	TGTGCCAGCAGCAGGACAGGGGGGAACACTGAAGCTTTCTTT	CASSRTGGNTEAFF
.	TRBV6-1	.	TRBJ1-1	TGTGCCAGCACCCCGGGGGTGAAGGCTTTCTTT	CASTPGVKAFF
.	TRBV3-1	few	TRBJ2-7	TGTGCCAGCAGCCAACAAGCGCAAAGCTCCTACGAGCAGTACTTC	CASSQQAQSSYEQYF
.	TRBV19	.	TRBJ1-1	TGTGCCAGTAATGGGCGGCCAGGATCGATGAACACTGAAGCTTTCTTT	CASNGRPGSMNTEAFF
TRBD2	TRBV2	.	TRBJ2-7	TGTGCCAGCAGAGACCGACTAGCGACCTACGAGCAGTACTTC	CASRDRLATYEQYF
TRBD2	TRBV12-3/TRBV12-4	.	TRBJ2-3	TGTGCCAGCAGTTTAAGGCTAGCGGATAGAGGTACAGATACGCAGTATTTT	CASSLRLADRGTDTQYF
TRBD2	TRBV2	.	TRBJ2-1	TGTGCCAGCACACCGACTAGCGGGAAGGGTGAGCAGTTCTTC	CASTPTSGKGEQFF
.	TRBV5-1	.	TRBJ2-7	TGCGCCAGTTCCGGGACTCCCGGGGTCGAGCAGTACTTC	CASSGTPGVEQYF
.	TRBV28	.	TRBJ1-5	TGTGCCAGCAGTTTGAGGGTGGGGGGTCAGCCCCAGCATTTT	CASSLRVGGQPQHF
TRBD2	TRBV11-2	few	TRBJ2-7	TGTGCCAGCAGCAGCGGACTAGCGGGAGCCCACGAGCGGTACTTC	CASSSGLAGAHERYF